The rows below give T cell receptor beta chains drawn from one sample of a study of CD8+ T cells in alopecia areata. Some clones are missing from TCRdb's copy, which holds only in-frame ones; the method was immunoSEQ multiplex PCR. This table holds roughly 200,000 clones, about 55% found once. The material was CD8+ T cells sorted from blood, obtained at week 24, from a patient treated with tofacitinib. These receptor sequences come from a human donor with alopecia areata. The CDR3 runs from the conserved cysteine through the conserved F or W. A D gene is named only where the DNA matches it firmly. Where a row states a size, it is once, few, many or the class of an expanded clone; other rows omit it.

j_gene	v_gene	d_gene	abundance	CDR3aa	CDR3nt
TRBJ2-5	TRBV27	-	-	CASSQLEGETQYF	TGTGCCAGCAGCCAACTAGAGGGAGAGACCCAGTACTTC
TRBJ2-2	TRBV7-2	TRBD2	-	CASSLGLAELFF	TGTGCCAGCAGCTTAGGACTAGCGGAGCTGTTTTTT
TRBJ2-1	TRBV7-9	-	-	CASSLGGEQFF	TGTGCCAGCAGCTTAGGGGGTGAGCAGTTCTTC
TRBJ2-7	TRBV4-3	-	-	CASSQDAGTSYEQYF	TGCGCCAGCAGCCAAGATGCAGGGACCTCCTACGAGCAGTACTTC
TRBJ2-2	TRBV29-1	-	-	CSVETSGTGELFF	TGCAGCGTTGAGACGTCGGGCACCGGGGAGCTGTTTTTT
TRBJ1-2	TRBV19	TRBD1	once	CASLQGVNGYTF	TGTGCCAGCCTACAGGGGGTGAATGGCTACACCTTC
TRBJ2-2	TRBV4-1	-	-	CASSQGYNTGELFF	TGCGCCAGCAGCCAAGGATACAACACCGGGGAGCTGTTTTTT
TRBJ2-3	TRBV7-9	TRBD2	few	CASSSVDGGDTDTQYF	TGTGCCAGCAGCTCCGTGGACGGGGGGGACACAGATACGCAGTATTTT
TRBJ2-1	TRBV13	TRBD1	-	CASSLGQTNEQFF	TGTGCCAGCAGCTTGGGACAGACTAATGAGCAGTTCTTC
TRBJ1-2	TRBV4-3	-	few	CASSQETALRGGYTF	TGCGCCAGCAGCCAAGAGACAGCCCTAAGGGGTGGCTACACCTTC
TRBJ2-3	TRBV7-2	-	-	CASRVILDTQYF	TGTGCCAGCAGGGTGATCCTAGATACGCAGTATTTT
TRBJ1-5	TRBV15	-	-	CATSRDLGYNQPQHF	TGTGCCACCAGCAGAGATTTGGGGTACAATCAGCCCCAGCATTTT
TRBJ2-2	TRBV6-5	-	-	CASSYEDTDTGELFF	TGTGCCAGCAGTTACGAGGACACAGACACCGGGGAGCTGTTTTTT
TRBJ2-5	TRBV21-1	-	-	CAITSGGAEETQYF	TGTGCCATAACTAGCGGGGGGGCGGAAGAGACCCAGTACTTC
TRBJ2-3	TRBV11-1	TRBD1	-	CASSLRDRSDTDTQYF	TGTGCCAGCAGCTTAAGGGACAGAAGCGACACAGATACGCAGTATTTT
TRBJ2-7	TRBV5-4	-	-	CASSLGRGWAEQYF	TGTGCCAGCAGCTTGGGAAGGGGTTGGGCCGAGCAGTACTTC
TRBJ2-7	TRBV30	-	few	CAWSYGRSYEQYF	TGTGCCTGGAGTTATGGACGGAGCTACGAGCAGTACTTC
TRBJ2-5	TRBV10-3	TRBD2	-	CAISSGLGGETQYF	TGTGCCATCAGTTCGGGACTAGGGGGAGAGACCCAGTACTTC
TRBJ2-7	TRBV4-3	-	-	CASSQDFSDSYEQYF	TGCGCCAGCAGCCAAGATTTCTCGGACTCCTACGAGCAGTACTTC
TRBJ1-2	TRBV9	TRBD1	-	CASSGNRDRGFNYGYTF	TGTGCCAGCAGCGGAAACCGGGACAGGGGGTTTAACTATGGCTACACCTTC
TRBJ1-4	TRBV29-1	-	-	CSVEVQGYGEKLFF	TGCAGCGTTGAGGTTCAAGGGTATGGTGAAAAACTGTTTTTT
TRBJ2-3	TRBV7-3	-	few	CASSLLGTDTQYF	TGTGCCAGCAGCTTACTCGGAACAGATACGCAGTATTTT
TRBJ2-7	TRBV28	TRBD1	few	CASTPAGTGGYEQYF	TGTGCCAGCACCCCGGCGGGGACAGGGGGCTACGAGCAGTACTTC
TRBJ2-3	TRBV15	-	-	CATSRDKSSTQYF	TGTGCCACCAGCAGAGATAAGTCGAGTACGCAGTATTTT
TRBJ1-1	TRBV9	-	-	CASSVSSGWPNTEAFF	TGTGCCAGCAGCGTTTCCTCGGGGTGGCCGAACACTGAAGCTTTCTTT
TRBJ2-1	TRBV6-5	TRBD1	-	CASSYGTGFWQFF	TGTGCCAGCAGTTACGGGACAGGGTTTTGGCAGTTCTTC
TRBJ2-1	TRBV4-3	-	-	CASSQKLGQEEYNEQFF	TGCGCCAGCAGCCAAAAACTGGGGCAGGAAGAATACAATGAGCAGTTCTTC
TRBJ1-2	TRBV5-6	-	once	CASSLNQGVVYGYTF	TGTGCCAGCAGCTTGAACCAGGGTGTAGTCTATGGCTACACCTTC
TRBJ2-2	TRBV11-2	-	-	CASSLGVELFF	TGTGCCAGCAGCTTAGGAGTGGAGCTGTTTTTT
TRBJ1-5	TRBV27	-	few	CASSPSVGDSNQPQHF	TGTGCCAGCAGTCCCTCCGTAGGGGATAGCAATCAGCCCCAGCATTTT
TRBJ1-2	TRBV11-2	-	few	CASSLNYGYTF	TGTGCCAGCAGCTTAAACTATGGCTACACCTTC
TRBJ2-2	TRBV25-1	TRBD2	-	CASSGGVNTGELFF	TGTGCCAGCAGCGGGGGGGTGAACACCGGGGAGCTGTTTTTT
TRBJ2-2	TRBV28	TRBD1	few	CASSQGANTGELFF	TGTGCCAGCAGTCAGGGGGCGAACACCGGGGAGCTGTTTTTT
TRBJ2-5	TRBV29-1	TRBD1	once	CSGTGQGIQYF	TGCAGCGGGACGGGACAGGGTATCCAGTACTTC
TRBJ2-3	TRBV27	TRBD1	-	CASSTGQMVDTQYF	TGTGCCAGCAGCACGGGACAGATGGTAGATACGCAGTATTTT
TRBJ1-1	TRBV7-9	-	-	CASREVITHEAFF	TGTGCCAGCAGGGAGGTCATAACGCACGAAGCTTTCTTT
TRBJ1-6	TRBV9	-	-	CASSPPDSLSPLHF	TGTGCCAGCAGCCCCCCAGACAGCCTATCACCCCTCCACTTT
TRBJ2-1	TRBV25-1	-	once	CASGRHEQFF	TGTGCCAGCGGCCGACATGAGCAGTTCTTC
TRBJ2-3	TRBV14	-	few	CASSLHGGADTQYF	TGTGCCAGCAGCCTCCACGGCGGGGCAGATACGCAGTATTTT
TRBJ1-1	TRBV30	-	-	CAWSVGVFDSEAFF	TGTGCCTGGAGTGTTGGGGTGTTCGACTCTGAAGCTTTCTTT
TRBJ2-7	TRBV2	-	-	CASSEGQGSSYEQYF	TGTGCCAGCAGTGAAGGGCAGGGAAGCTCCTACGAGCAGTACTTC
TRBJ2-7	TRBV30	-	-	CAWSPPSGAYEQYF	TGTGCCTGGAGTCCTCCCTCGGGGGCCTACGAGCAGTACTTC
TRBJ2-7	TRBV5-1	-	-	CASSPRESSYEQYF	TGCGCCAGCAGCCCCCGGGAGAGCTCCTACGAGCAGTACTTC
TRBJ1-2	TRBV29-1	TRBD1	-	CSVGVRGQISNAYGYTF	TGCAGCGTTGGAGTTCGGGGACAGATATCTAACGCCTATGGCTACACCTTC
TRBJ1-2	TRBV27	-	-	CASSLGGNYGYTF	TGTGCCAGCAGTTTGGGGGGGAACTATGGCTACACCTTC
TRBJ1-4	TRBV15	-	-	CATASRPATNEKLFF	TGTGCCACCGCAAGCAGGCCTGCAACTAATGAAAAACTGTTTTTT
TRBJ1-1	TRBV4-3	-	-	CASSQEGGLNTEAFF	TGCGCCAGCAGCCAAGAAGGGGGTCTGAACACTGAAGCTTTCTTT
TRBJ2-7	TRBV9	-	-	CASSVGWGPYEQYF	TGTGCCAGCAGCGTAGGGTGGGGACCCTACGAGCAGTACTTC
TRBJ2-7	TRBV14	-	-	CASSSTGSYEQYF	TGTGCCAGCAGCTCTACAGGGTCCTACGAGCAGTACTTC
TRBJ1-1	TRBV30	-	-	CAWLGGETEAFF	TGTGCCTGGCTGGGGGGGGAAACTGAAGCTTTCTTT
TRBJ2-2	TRBV6-5	-	-	CASSRDGRATGELFF	TGTGCCAGCAGTCGCGATGGAAGAGCCACCGGGGAGCTGTTTTTT
TRBJ1-1	TRBV4-3	-	-	CASSQVTRTEAFF	TGCGCCAGCAGCCAAGTGACCCGCACTGAAGCTTTCTTT
TRBJ1-5	TRBV4-1	TRBD1	-	CASSQGDRERQPQHF	TGCGCCAGCAGCCAGGGCGACAGGGAGCGTCAGCCCCAGCATTTT
TRBJ2-7	TRBV10-3	-	-	CAISESNGWTEQYF	TGTGCCATCAGTGAGTCGAACGGTTGGACGGAGCAGTACTTC
TRBJ2-7	TRBV30	-	once	CAWSVHQGNEQYF	TGTGCCTGGAGTGTTCATCAGGGAAACGAGCAGTACTTC
TRBJ1-2	TRBV15	-	once	CATSTGPTLEDYGYTF	TGTGCCACCAGCACAGGACCGACGTTGGAGGACTATGGCTACACCTTC
TRBJ2-7	TRBV4-1	TRBD2	-	CASSQDVEAGGSYEQYF	TGCGCCAGCAGCCAAGACGTTGAAGCGGGGGGCTCCTACGAGCAGTACTTC
TRBJ2-7	TRBV6-5	TRBD2	-	CASSYSIGTSNYEQYF	TGTGCCAGCAGTTACTCGATCGGGACTAGCAACTACGAGCAGTACTTC
TRBJ1-1	TRBV4-3	-	few	CASSQDLGGLNTEAFF	TGCGCCAGCAGCCAAGATTTAGGGGGGCTGAACACTGAAGCTTTCTTT